The 11 T cell receptor beta chains reported below all come from one sample, sequenced in a study of OX40 agonist ivuxolimab in advanced cancers. Library method: the immunoSEQ multiplex PCR assay. In its TCRdb copy, this immuneACCESS table keeps in-frame sequences only and misses some clones. Where compared with another copy, unresolved V genes explain less than half of these, and the others have no known cause. The sample records about 74,000 clones, 88% of which are singletons. The ten largest clones capture roughly 0.89% of the sample. Sequenced material: CD4+ or CD8+ T cells sorted from blood, taken in a trial of the OX40 agonist ivuxolimab. Source of these receptors: an adult with an advanced solid tumor such as melanoma, head and neck, liver or kidney cancer.

This clone has a single count. Germline is not matched at one junction end, which may reflect a read error. The chain employs TRBV2 and TRBJ2-2; D remains unclear. This CDR3 is 11 amino acids long. CDR1 and CDR2 from the germline V gene are SNHLY and FYNNEI. CDR3 nucleotide sequence: TGTGCCAGCAGTCAAGCCGGGGAGCTGTTTTTT. This translates into CASSQAGELFF. The complete variable domain, with remaining parts taken from reference TRBV2 and TRBJ2-2, reads EPEVTQTPSHQVTQMGQEVILRCVPISNHLYFYWYRQILGQKVEFLVSFYNNEISEKSEIFDDQFSVERPDGSNFTLKIRSTKLEDSAMYFCASSQAGELFFGEGSRLTVL.

The chain has TRBV5-1 and TRBJ1-1, with D uncertain. The CDR3 covers 15 residues. Germline CDR1 reads SGHRS; CDR2 reads YFSETQ. V was clipped by 0 bases and J by 0 bases, with 9 bases between them. CDR3 DNA sequence: TGCGCCAGCAGCTTGGCCGGACGGTTGAACACTGAAGCTTTCTTT. Its protein is CASSLAGRLNTEAFF.

The chain couples TRBV5-4 to TRBJ2-7; no firm D call. The germline gives CDR1 SGHNT, CDR2 YYREEE (reference sequence). This CDR3 is 14 amino acids long. Trimming cost V 3 bases and J 0 bases, with 10 bases left between them. CDR3 protein: CASSSSLGSYEQYF. In DNA form, the CDR3 reads TGTGCCAGCAGCTCAAGCCTCGGCTCCTACGAGCAGTACTTC.

The V call is TRBV6-5, the J call TRBJ2-7; maybe TRBD1 (6 bases). The CDR3 totals 12 residues. V lost 5 bases and J lost 6, with 11 bases in between. Looked up from germline, CDR1 is MNHEY and CDR2 is SVGAGI. CDR3 nucleotide sequence: TGTGCCAGCAGTCGCCAGGGGAGCGAGCAGTACTTC. Its protein product is CASSRQGSEQYF.

The chain couples TRBV7-3 to TRBJ2-3; D remains unclear. The V and J ends lost 0 bases and 6 bases respectively, with 7 bases between them. The CDR3 covers 13 residues. Per germline, CDR1 SGHTA and CDR2 FQGTGA. The CDR3 region is CASSLTYLDTQYF. As DNA, the CDR3 is TGTGCCAGCAGCTTAACGTACCTTGATACGCAGTATTTT.

The V gene is TRBV5-4, the J gene TRBJ2-1, with D perhaps matching TRBD1 or TRBD2 (6 bases each). This CDR3 spans 15 amino acids. Germline CDR1 SGHNT, CDR2 YYREEE (reference sequence). Trimming removed 4 bases from V and 7 bases from J, with 18 bases in between. CDR3 region: CASSLGSGGPNEQFF. CDR3 sequence (DNA): TGTGCCAGCAGCCTGGGGTCCGGGGGCCCGAATGAGCAGTTCTTC.

J is TRBJ1-5 and V is TRBV7-6; a possible D gene is TRBD1 (6 bases). Trimming shortened V by 5 bases and J by 1 base, and 15 bases separated the two germline ends. The CDR3 is 16 residues long. Germline V gives CDR1 SGHVS, CDR2 FNYEAQ. This CDR3 reads CASSPQQGLSNQPQHF. In DNA form, the CDR3 reads TGTGCCAGCAGCCCCCAGCAGGGGCTGAGCAATCAGCCCCAGCATTTT.

The chain employs TRBV29-1 and TRBJ1-1; D remains unclear. CDR1 SQVTM and CDR2 ANQGSEA come from the germline V gene. The CDR3 is 11 amino acids. V gave up 5 bases and J gave up 5 bases, with 9 bases separating them. CDR3 protein: CSVRDRTEAFF. In DNA, the CDR3 is TGCAGCGTTAGGGATAGGACTGAAGCTTTCTTT.

The chain employs TRBV6-6 and TRBJ1-5; a weak D match, TRBD1 (6 bases). Germline loops: CDR1 MNHNY, CDR2 SVGAGI (reference sequence). This CDR3 comprises 15 residues. The germline V and J ends were trimmed by 7 bases and 0 bases, with 13 bases remaining between them. CDR3 in amino acids: CASTVGGGSNQPQHF. In DNA, the CDR3 is TGTGCCAGCACCGTAGGAGGGGGTAGCAATCAGCCCCAGCATTTT.

This sequence joins TRBV28 and TRBJ1-4; no reliable D call. Trimming stripped 3 bases from V and 6 bases from J, with 11 bases between. CDR3 length: 14 amino acids. Germline V lookup: CDR1 MDHEN, CDR2 SYDVKM. The CDR3 region has the DNA TGTGCCAGCAGTTTCGGCGACTTGCATGAAAAACTGTTTTTT. It yields the protein CASSFGDLHEKLFF.

This chain connects TRBV5-1 to TRBJ1-4; the D is unclear. Germline V gene lookup returns CDR1 SGHRS and CDR2 YFSETQ. Trimming removed 5 bases from V and 8 bases from J, with 19 bases in between. The CDR3 runs to 15 residues. The CDR3 DNA reads as TGCGCCAGCAGTTCGAGTGGAGATGGCGGCGAAAAACTGTTTTTT. This encodes CASSSSGDGGEKLFF. The full variable domain, its missing parts supplied by reference TRBV5-1 and TRBJ1-4, is KAGVTQTPRYLIKTRGQQVTLSCSPISGHRSVSWYQQTPGQGLQFLFEYFSETQRNKGNFPGRFSGRQFSNSRSEMNVSTLELGDSALYLCASSSSGDGGEKLFFGSGTQLSVL.